The rows below give T cell receptor beta chains drawn from one sample of a study of blood T cell repertoires in COVID-19. This table comes from immunoSEQ multiplex PCR, and its TCRdb copy is limited to in-frame clones, with some not included. The table records 70,000 to 95,000 clones, 75% to 85% of them present only once. Sample: peripheral blood. These receptors were obtained from a woman between 70 and 85 years old with acute or convalescent COVID-19. The conserved cysteine and the conserved F or W are not part of the CDR3 here.

>TRBV27|TRBJ1-1
ASSPRDRGLSNTEAF
>TRBV4-1|TRBJ2-2
ASSQQLQAGTEAGELF
>TRBV19|TRBJ1-2
ASTFGGNYGYT
>TRBV29-1|TRBJ1-1
SVDLYTEAF
>TRBV12-3/TRBV12-4|TRBJ1-1
ASSLHRGEAF
>TRBV3-1/TRBV3-2|TRBJ2-7
ASSQGTGAGEQY
>TRBV29-1|TRBJ1-1
SVETMNTEAF
>TRBV5-1|TRBJ1-6
ASSPTTGSNSPLH
>TRBV11-2|TRBJ2-3
ASSQWTRGTDTQY
>TRBV6-6|TRBJ2-3
ASSRDSGWATDTQY
>TRBV19|TRBJ1-4
ASSLRQGGGEKLF
>TRBV9|TRBJ2-1
ASSPGGPTYNEQF
>TRBV7-8|TRBJ2-7
ASSLPRQGPPGEQY
>TRBV18|TRBJ1-5
AGSPHRDSDVRSQH
>TRBV6-5|TRBJ1-5
ASSYNRYSNQPQH
>TRBV7-9|TRBJ1-2
ASSQHSNREGGYGYT
>TRBV5-1|TRBJ2-7
ASSLVVDLYEQY
>TRBV5-4|TRBJ2-4
ASSYGGGLAKNIQY
>TRBV6-5|TRBJ1-5
ASSYSEGANQPQH
>TRBV2|TRBJ1-3
ASSEGQGALYGNTIY
>TRBV6-6|TRBJ2-5
ASRRTEETQY
>TRBV7-9|TRBJ1-5
ASSRDRSRNQPQH
>TRBV24-1|TRBJ2-1
ATSERWGRVNEQF
>TRBV18|TRBJ1-4
ASSSRDRGLGEKLF
>TRBV7-2|TRBJ2-2
ASSSGLVRTGELF
>TRBV4-1|TRBJ2-2
ASSQDLVRTGNTGELF
>TRBV3-1/TRBV3-2|TRBJ2-2
ASSRDKGQGSTGELF